In its sample, the clone carrying this TCR beta chain was seen many times. As yet, its antigen is unknown. Profiled with immunoSEQ multiplex PCR; TCRdb holds only in-frame clones, not every one. The sample holds around 300,000 clones, roughly 87% seen once. The data were obtained in a study of cytomegalovirus exposure and HLA in healthy donors. General study points: Reported performance of the classifier showed diagnosis of cytomegalovirus status with high specificity and sensitivity. Rarity held for most TCR sequences, but there were some public TCRs that occurred in many donors. A list of around 160 TCR beta chains associated with cytomegalovirus was given.

CDR3 length equals 16 residues. Germline V lookup: CDR1 LGHNA, CDR2 YNFKEQ. Trimming removed 0 bases from V and 7 bases from J, with 16 bases in between. The donors were members of the validation cohort comprising 120 subjects, separate from the roughly 700-subject first cohort. The sample consisted of PBMCs. The TCR originated in a woman aged 25 to 39 in good health and CMV-seropositive. V usage is TRBV4-2 and J usage is TRBJ1-5; TRBD1 might be the D (5 bases). Written as DNA, the CDR3 is TGTGCCAGCAGCCAAGATCCTAGGGGACCACAGCAGCCCCAGCATTTT. Translating gives CASSQDPRGPQQPQHF.